Following are 25 T cell receptor beta chains from one sample sequenced in a study of T-cell reconstitution after alpha-beta-depleted transplantation in children. Unique molecular identifiers were incorporated during preparation of the TCRbeta library. TCRdb analysed the PCR reads with MiXCR anew, one entry per CDR3 protein. The sample comprises around 600,000 distinct CDR3 sequences, approximately 22% of which are singletons, and 11% to 15% rests with the top ten. The sequencing used PBMCs, mostly from graft donor cells, collected 360 days after TCRalphabeta/CD19-depleted stem cell transplant. The receptors come from a boy in the first two years of life who had a stem cell transplant for acute myeloid leukemia, so the T cells may come from the graft donor.

This rearrangement joins TRBV5-1 to TRBJ1-3; D not resolved. The V end lost 3 bases, the J end lost 0 bases, and 13 bases lay between the germline ends. Per the germline V gene, CDR1 is SGHRS and CDR2 is YFSETQ. The CDR3 is 16 amino acids. CDR3 in DNA: TGCGCCAGCAGCTCGGCGGTGGCGAGCTCTGGAAACACCATATATTTT. Amino acid sequence: CASSSAVASSGNTIYF.

V gene TRBV6-1 combines with J gene TRBJ1-1; D perhaps matches TRBD1 (5 bases). The CDR3 totals 14 residues. V lost 6 bases and J 1 base, leaving 12 bases between the germline ends. The V gene's germline CDR1 is MNHNS and CDR2 SASEGT. The CDR3 loop reads CASSLMDTNTEAFF. The CDR3, as DNA: TGTGCCAGCAGCCTCATGGACACGAACACTGAAGCTTTCTTT.

This clonotype has just a few counts. The CDR3 loop reads CASSQYNYEQYV. CDR3 in DNA: TGTGCCAGCAGCCAATACAACTACGAGCAGTACGTC. This chain joins TRBV5-8 and TRBJ2-7; D gene ambiguous. In germline, CDR1 is SGHTS, CDR2 YDEGEE. V was shortened by 4 bases and J by 3 bases, with 8 bases between the two germline ends. The CDR3 has 12 amino acids.

The CDR3: CATSRVAISYNEQFF. The CDR3 DNA reads TGTGCCACCAGCAGAGTAGCAATCTCCTACAATGAGCAGTTCTTC. The chain combines TRBV15 with TRBJ2-1, with D unresolved. Trimming shortened V by 1 base and J by 0 bases, and 7 bases separated the two germline ends. The length of the CDR3 is 15 residues. Looked up from germline, CDR1 is LNHNV and CDR2 is YYDKDF (reference sequence).

This clonotype has only a few counts. The J gene is TRBJ1-2, the V gene TRBV20-1, with D tentatively TRBD1 (6 bases). The CDR3 loop spans 14 amino acids. The V gene's germline CDR1 is DFQATT and CDR2 SNEGSKA (reference sequence). V lost 1 base and J lost 4, with 13 bases in between. The CDR3 region has the DNA TGCAGTGCTAGAGGCCCAGGGGTTAGCTATGGCTACACCTTC. Amino acid sequence: CSARGPGVSYGYTF.

In its sample, this clonotype was seen a few times. The chain links TRBV12-3 or TRBV12-4 to TRBJ2-7; D gene unclear. The CDR3 sequence is 15 residues long. Deletions cut 6 bases from V and 2 bases from J, with 17 bases between. The CDR3 nucleotides are TGTGCCAGCAGCTTTTTGAATCTACGCCCCTACGAGCAGTACTTC. As protein: CASSFLNLRPYEQYF.

This clonotype was seen at least ten times. V gene TRBV7-2 combines with J gene TRBJ2-1; D is perhaps TRBD1 or TRBD2 (6 bases each). The CDR3 spans 16 residues. The germline V gene encodes CDR1 SGHTA and CDR2 FQGNSA. Deletions cut 1 base from V and 7 bases from J, with 17 bases between. In nucleotides, the CDR3 is TGTGCCAGCAGCTTAGTAGGCGTCGGGGGCTTGAATGAGCAGTTCTTC. Its protein product is CASSLVGVGGLNEQFF.

This clonotype was observed at least ten times. The chain joins TRBV29-1 to TRBJ1-1, with unresolved D. The CDR3 is 13 amino acids. Trimming shortened V by 3 bases and J by 3 bases, and 11 bases separated the two germline ends. From germline, CDR1 is SQVTM and CDR2 ANQGSEA. The CDR3 coding sequence is TGCAGCGTTGAGGAGGGTGACTACACTGAAGCTTTCTTT. This gives the protein CSVEEGDYTEAFF.

This clonotype appeared a few times. J is TRBJ1-5 and V is TRBV20-1, with D maybe TRBD1 (6 bases). Germline CDR1 reads DFQATT; CDR2 reads SNEGSKA (reference sequence). There are 13 residues in the CDR3. V lost 5 bases and J 7 bases, leaving 15 bases between the germline ends. The CDR3 is CSAEDGQGQPQHF. As DNA, the CDR3 is TGCAGTGCTGAGGACGGGCAGGGGCAGCCCCAGCATTTT.

This clonotype was observed a few times. The J gene is TRBJ1-2, the V gene TRBV20-1; D is undetermined. CDR3 length: 12 amino acids. The ends were cut back, 3 bases at V and 5 bases at J, with 10 bases in the middle. Germline assignment: CDR1 DFQATT and CDR2 SNEGSKA (reference sequence). CDR3 region: CSARASSYGYTF. The CDR3 region has the DNA TGCAGTGCTAGGGCCAGCTCTTATGGCTACACCTTC.

The V call is TRBV27, the J call TRBJ2-3; no definite D call. The CDR3 is 16 residues long. Trimming removed 5 bases at V and 1 base at J, with 16 bases between. Germline lookup yields CDR1 MNHEY and CDR2 SMNVEV (reference sequence). The CDR3 loop is CASSRAASLGTDTQYF. Here the CDR3 DNA reads TGTGCCAGCAGTCGCGCGGCCTCTCTGGGCACAGATACGCAGTATTTT.

This clonotype has a count of ten or more. The rearrangement links TRBV7-9 to TRBJ1-4; D uncertain. This CDR3 comprises 15 residues. V was clipped by 5 bases and J by 2 bases, with 12 bases between them. Germline CDR1 SEHNR, CDR2 FQNEAQ (reference sequence). The chain's CDR3 is CASSHVGPTNEKLFF. As DNA, the CDR3 is TGTGCCAGCAGCCACGTTGGGCCGACTAATGAAAAACTGTTTTTT.

At least ten counts were recorded for this clonotype. The chain links TRBV12-3 or TRBV12-4 to TRBJ2-3; D gene uncertain. The CDR3 consists of 13 residues. The germline V and J ends were trimmed by 2 bases and 4 bases, with 7 bases remaining between them. CDR3 loop: CASSLTRADTQYF. The CDR3 DNA reads as TGTGCCAGCAGTTTAACACGGGCAGATACGCAGTATTTT.

This clonotype was detected only a few times. The V and J genes are TRBV18 and TRBJ2-1; unclear D gene. V lost 2 bases, J lost 10 bases, and 9 bases lay in between. The germline gives CDR1 KGHSH, CDR2 LQKENI. The CDR3 extends over 12 amino acids. The CDR3 sequence is CASSPETQEQFF. The CDR3 DNA reads TGTGCCAGCTCACCAGAAACCCAGGAGCAGTTCTTC.

This clonotype was seen a few times. The chain recombines TRBV12-3 or TRBV12-4 with TRBJ1-5, with D possibly matching TRBD1 (5 bases). The CDR3 contains 14 residues. The V end lost 5 bases, the J end lost 3 bases, and 11 bases lay between the germline ends. CDR3 sequence reads: CASSLRAFNQPQHF. The CDR3 DNA reads as TGTGCCAGCAGTCTCAGGGCCTTCAATCAGCCCCAGCATTTT.

The chain links TRBV27 to TRBJ2-3, with D maybe TRBD1 (5 bases). CDR1 and CDR2 (germline): MNHEY, SMNVEV (reference sequence). V shed 3 bases and J shed 3 bases, with 10 bases lying between them. This CDR3 region has 14 residues. The CDR3 protein is CASSLWAGTDTQYF. The CDR3 coding sequence is TGTGCCAGCAGTTTGTGGGCAGGGACAGATACGCAGTATTTT.

This clonotype has a handful of counts. This sequence joins TRBV20-1 and TRBJ2-4; maybe TRBD2 (6 bases). This CDR3 spans 15 amino acids. Germline V gene sequence: CDR1 DFQATT, CDR2 SNEGSKA (reference sequence). V was cut by 4 bases and J by 3 bases, with 16 bases left in between. The chain's CDR3 is CSANLAGRDKNIQYF. The DNA for the CDR3 is TGCAGTGCTAATCTGGCGGGGAGAGACAAAAACATTCAGTACTTC.

This clonotype occurred a few times. V usage is TRBV9 and J usage is TRBJ2-7; the D gene is possibly TRBD2 (5 bases). This CDR3 is built from 14 residues. V shed 0 bases and J shed 5 bases, with 12 bases lying between them. Germline CDR1 is SGDLS and CDR2 is YYNGEE. CDR3 sequence (DNA): TGTGCCAGCAGCGTAGAGCGGTCGAACCACGAGCAGTACTTC. Its protein is CASSVERSNHEQYF.

The V gene is TRBV7-2, the J gene TRBJ2-3, with TRBD2 matching over 13 bases. The CDR3 runs 20 residues. In germline, CDR1 is SGHTA, CDR2 FQGNSA. V shed 0 bases, J shed 3 bases, and the junction held 12 bases outside the gene matches. CDR3 in DNA: TGTGCCAGCAGCTTAGCGGGCCCACTAGCGGGGGGGCTATCGACAGATACGCAGTATTTT. Amino acid sequence: CASSLAGPLAGGLSTDTQYF.

This clonotype was counted ten times or more. The genes are TRBV7-6 and TRBJ2-5, with D unclear. Deletions cut 8 bases from V and 5 bases from J, with 27 bases between. Germline V gene sequence: CDR1 SGHVS, CDR2 FNYEAQ. The length of the CDR3 is 17 residues. The CDR3: CASGDPGSLGILETQYF. CDR3 DNA: TGTGCCAGCGGCGATCCCGGGTCCCTAGGGATATTGGAGACCCAGTACTTC.

This clonotype was recorded at least ten times. V is TRBV12-3 or TRBV12-4 and J is TRBJ2-1; TRBD2 agrees at 16 bases. The CDR3 length is 16 residues. Trimming removed 6 bases from V and 8 bases from J; junction bases left unmatched: 7. The CDR3 is CASSPGTSGGDDEQFF. The CDR3 DNA reads as TGTGCCAGCAGCCCCGGGACTAGCGGGGGGGACGATGAGCAGTTCTTC.

The J gene is TRBJ2-7, the V gene TRBV6-5; D tentatively fits TRBD1 or TRBD2 (7 bases each). The length of the CDR3 is 16 residues. V dropped 2 bases and J dropped 2 bases, with 16 bases sitting between them. The V gene's germline CDR1 is MNHEY and CDR2 SVGAGI. CDR3 sequence reads: CASSYRGRGPTYEQYV. The CDR3 bases are TGTGCCAGCAGTTACCGGGGGAGGGGGCCCACCTACGAGCAGTACGTC.

This clonotype was observed at least ten times. The chain is built from TRBV20-1 and TRBJ2-7; TRBD2 might be the D (6 bases). In germline, CDR1 is DFQATT, CDR2 SNEGSKA (reference sequence). The V gene lost 3 bases and the J gene lost 2 bases, with 14 bases spanning the gap. This CDR3 has 14 amino acids. In DNA form, the CDR3 reads TGCAGTGCTAGGGCCAGGGAGGACCCCTACGAGCAGTACGTC. It specifies CSARAREDPYEQYV.

This chain links TRBV25-1 with TRBJ1-1; D is possibly TRBD1 (5 bases). V was clipped by 6 bases and J by 6 bases, with 5 bases between them. CDR1 is MGHDK and CDR2 is SYGVNS in the germline V gene. CDR3 length: 10 residues. The CDR3 reads CASRGPEAFF. The CDR3 coding sequence is TGTGCCAGCAGGGGGCCTGAAGCTTTCTTT.

The chain carries TRBV11-2 and TRBJ2-7, with 8 nucleotides matching TRBD1. Per germline, CDR1 SGHAT and CDR2 FQNNGV. The CDR3 is 15 amino acids. The V gene end was trimmed by 0 bases and the J gene end by 3 bases; junction bases not matched to a gene: 4. The CDR3 spells CASSLETGDGYEQYV. The CDR3 DNA sequence: TGTGCCAGCAGCTTAGAGACAGGGGACGGCTACGAGCAGTACGTC.